Below are 10 T cell receptor beta chains sequenced from a single sample in a study of blood T cell repertoires in COVID-19. The assay was immunoSEQ multiplex PCR, and TCRdb's table has in-frame clones only and misses some. Altogether approximately 240,000 clones are present, under 95% being singletons, with the ten largest covering 1.5% to 2%. Sequenced sample: PBMCs or T cells enriched from blood (not recorded which). All receptors come from a woman under 30 who had recovered from COVID-19.

The DNA for the CDR3 is TGTGCCAGCAGTTACTCGGGGAGGACGAACACCGGGGAGCTGTTTTTT. Its translation is CASSYSGRTNTGELFF. J is TRBJ2-2 and V is TRBV6-5; TRBD2 is a possible D gene (6 bases). Germline loops: CDR1 MNHEY, CDR2 SVGAGI. Trimming pared 0 bases from V and 0 bases from J, leaving 8 bases between. This CDR3 is 16 amino acids long.

The J gene is TRBJ1-5, the V gene TRBV19; 7 nucleotides agree with TRBD1. V shed 5 bases, J shed 3 bases, and the junction held 7 bases outside the gene matches. The CDR3 covers 15 residues. CDR1 and CDR2 from the germline V gene are LNHDA and SQIVND (reference sequence). CDR3 sequence: CASSPQDRNNQPQHF. CDR3 bases: TGTGCCAGTAGTCCGCAGGACAGGAACAATCAGCCCCAGCATTTT.

The V and J genes are TRBV2 and TRBJ1-2; 9 bases map to TRBD1. This CDR3 is built from 15 residues. Germline trimming cut 4 bases from V and 4 bases from J; bases unmatched to any gene: 7. Per the germline V gene, CDR1 is SNHLY and CDR2 is FYNNEI. The CDR3 spells CASSGLRQGGYGYTF. The CDR3 DNA reads TGTGCCAGCAGTGGTCTCCGACAGGGGGGCTATGGCTACACCTTC. Full variable domain (rest looked up from reference TRBV2 and TRBJ1-2): EPEVTQTPSHQVTQMGQEVILRCVPISNHLYFYWYRQILGQKVEFLVSFYNNEISEKSEIFDDQFSVERPDGSNFTLKIRSTKLEDSAMYFCASSGLRQGGYGYTFGSGTRLTVV.

The chain employs TRBV5-5 and TRBJ2-7, with 7 bases identical to TRBD2. The CDR3 covers 15 residues. The germline V gene encodes CDR1 SGHKS and CDR2 YYEKEE (reference sequence). J lost 3 bases, V lost 1 base, and 7 bases had no gene match. The CDR3 sequence: CASSLREGYYYEQYF. In DNA form, the CDR3 reads TGTGCCAGCAGCTTGAGGGAGGGGTACTACTACGAGCAGTACTTC.

This clone was seen only once. V gene TRBV25-1 combines with J gene TRBJ2-3; 11 nucleotides line up with TRBD1. CDR3 length equals 18 residues. V was pared by 0 bases and J by 1 base, with 6 bases of the junction left unmatched. Germline lookup yields CDR1 MGHDK and CDR2 SYGVNS. This chain's CDR3 is CASSEYGGQGAGTDTQYF. The CDR3 DNA reads TGTGCCAGCAGTGAATACGGCGGACAGGGGGCAGGCACAGATACGCAGTATTTT.

The chain has TRBV5-6 and TRBJ2-7, with a tentative D call TRBD2 (5 bases). Germline V gives CDR1 SGHDT, CDR2 YYEEEE. V dropped 5 bases and J dropped 2 bases, with 8 bases sitting between them. The CDR3 sequence is 12 residues long. CDR3: CASSVGTYEQYF. The CDR3 nucleotides read TGTGCCAGCAGTGTCGGGACCTACGAGCAGTACTTC.

CDR3 coding DNA: TGTGCCAGCTCACCACTTGTCGGGGTACTAGCCAAAAACATTCAGTACTTC. This sequence encodes CASSPLVGVLAKNIQYF. The V gene is TRBV18, the J gene TRBJ2-4; TRBD2 is a possible D gene (5 bases). The CDR3 consists of 17 residues. Germline values: CDR1 KGHSH, CDR2 LQKENI. Trimming left V 1 base short and J 0 bases short, with 13 bases between.

The chain links TRBV28 to TRBJ2-6, with 7 bases matching TRBD1. Germline CDR1 reads MDHEN; CDR2 reads SYDVKM. J gave up 3 bases and V 7 bases, and 3 bases lay outside the gene matches. The CDR3 length is 14 residues. In nucleotides, the CDR3 is TGTGCCAGCAATTACAGGGGTGGGGCCAACGTCCTGACTTTC. It translates to CASNYRGGANVLTF.

The chain carries TRBV19 and TRBJ1-1; D may be TRBD1 (6 bases). CDR3 length equals 14 residues. Trimming took 3 bases from V and 3 from J, leaving 11 bases between them. Germline loops: CDR1 LNHDA, CDR2 SQIVND (reference sequence). CDR3 loop: CASSISQGYTEAFF. The CDR3 DNA follows: TGTGCCAGTAGTATCTCACAGGGATACACTGAAGCTTTCTTT. Full variable domain (outside the CDR3, taken from reference TRBV19 and TRBJ1-1): DGGITQSPKYLFRKEGQNVTLSCEQNLNHDAMYWYRQDPGQGLRLIYYSQIVNDFQKGDIAEGYSVSREKKESFPLTVTSAQKNPTAFYLCASSISQGYTEAFFGQGTRLTVV.

The chain employs TRBV7-9 and TRBJ1-6; D not certain. Germline loops: CDR1 SEHNR, CDR2 FQNEAQ (reference sequence). V gave up 7 bases and J gave up 9 bases, with 13 bases separating them. This CDR3 has 13 residues. The CDR3 here is CASTKSEGSPLHF. CDR3 coding DNA: TGTGCCAGCACGAAATCTGAGGGTTCACCCCTCCACTTT. Based on the CDR3 plus reference TRBV7-9 and TRBJ1-6, the full variable domain is DTGVSQNPRHKITKRGQNVTFRCDPISEHNRLYWYRQTLGQGPEFLTYFQNEAQLEKSRLLSDRFSAERPKGSFSTLEIQRTEQGDSAMYLCASTKSEGSPLHFGNGTRLTVT.